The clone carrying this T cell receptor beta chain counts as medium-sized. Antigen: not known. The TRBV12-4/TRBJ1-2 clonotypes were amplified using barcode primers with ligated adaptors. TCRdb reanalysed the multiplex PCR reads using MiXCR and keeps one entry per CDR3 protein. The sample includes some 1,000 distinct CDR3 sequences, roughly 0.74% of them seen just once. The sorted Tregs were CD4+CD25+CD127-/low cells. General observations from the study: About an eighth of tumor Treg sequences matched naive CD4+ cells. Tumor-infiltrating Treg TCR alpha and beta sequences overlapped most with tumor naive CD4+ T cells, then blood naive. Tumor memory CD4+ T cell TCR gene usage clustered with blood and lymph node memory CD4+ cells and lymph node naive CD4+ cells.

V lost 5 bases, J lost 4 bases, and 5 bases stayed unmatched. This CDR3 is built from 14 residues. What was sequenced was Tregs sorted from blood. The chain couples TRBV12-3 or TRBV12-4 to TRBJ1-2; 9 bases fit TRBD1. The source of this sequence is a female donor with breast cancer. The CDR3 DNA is TGTGCCAGCAGTCCCGGGACAGGGATCTATGGCTACACCTTC. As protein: CASSPGTGIYGYTF.